Each of the 16 T cell receptor beta chains below was sequenced from the same sample in a study of Graves' ophthalmopathy and Graves' hyperthyroidism. The TCR beta CDR3 regions underwent amplification from RNA transcripts. HTBI-primed first-round RT-PCR preceded second-round multiplex PCR. A single record per CDR3 protein comes from TCRdb applying MiXCR to the multiplex PCR reads. The profile shows about 380,000 distinct CDR3 sequences, approximately 15% of them singletons. The specimen sequenced was peripheral blood. All receptors derive from a woman under 30 with stable Graves' hyperthyroidism.

This chain connects TRBV18 to TRBJ2-5, with 7 bases that match TRBD1. Germline V gene data show CDR1 as KGHSH and CDR2 as LQKENI. V lost 4 bases and J lost 5; bases outside the gene matches: 10. This CDR3 comprises 15 residues. In DNA form, the CDR3 reads TGTGCCAGCTCACTTCAACAGGGGCGGTTGGAGACCCAGTACTTC. Encoded protein: CASSLQQGRLETQYF.

This clonotype was counted ten times or more. The chain joins TRBV20-1 to TRBJ1-1; 8 nucleotides match TRBD1. V shed 5 bases and J 5 bases; nucleotides not matched to a gene: 7. Germline values: CDR1 DFQATT, CDR2 SNEGSKA (reference sequence). The CDR3 runs to 13 residues. CDR3 nucleotides: TGCAGTGCTTCAGGGGGCTCGTGGACTGAAGCTTTCTTT. This codes for CSASGGSWTEAFF.

This clonotype was observed at least ten times. V usage is TRBV27 and J usage is TRBJ2-7, with D maybe TRBD2 (6 bases). V lost 3 bases to trimming and J lost 2 bases, with 11 bases between them. The length of the CDR3 is 14 residues. Germline V gives CDR1 MNHEY, CDR2 SMNVEV (reference sequence). The CDR3 DNA reads TGTGCCAGCAGTTTGGGGGGTCCAACCTACGAGCAGTACTTC. This codes for CASSLGGPTYEQYF.

This clonotype showed up many times. This chain connects TRBV5-1 to TRBJ2-7, with 12 bases that match TRBD2. Germline V gene data show CDR1 as SGHRS and CDR2 as YFSETQ. The CDR3 is 16 amino acids. The J segment lost 3 bases and the V segment lost 3 bases, leaving 7 bases of the junction unmatched. This CDR3 reads CASSWASGGGLYEQYF. CDR3 sequence (DNA): TGCGCCAGCAGCTGGGCTAGCGGGGGGGGACTCTACGAGCAGTACTTC.

At least ten counts were recorded for this clonotype. This chain uses TRBV20-1 with TRBJ1-5; 11 bases are a match to TRBD1. CDR1 is DFQATT, CDR2 SNEGSKA, per germline (reference sequence). The length of the CDR3 is 14 residues. The junction had 5 bases not matched to a gene; V was cut back by 5 bases and J by 5 bases. CDR3 loop: CSAVRTGGDQPQHF. In DNA form, the CDR3 reads TGCAGTGCTGTTAGGACAGGGGGCGATCAGCCCCAGCATTTT.

This clonotype was detected many times. V gene TRBV19 combines with J gene TRBJ2-7; unclear D gene. CDR3 length equals 13 residues. Trimming removed 5 bases at V and 1 base at J, with 9 bases between. Germline V CDR1 and CDR2: LNHDA, SQIVND (reference sequence). Here the CDR3 DNA reads TGTGCCAGTAGTCAGGCAGATTCCTACGAGCAGTACTTC. It specifies CASSQADSYEQYF.

This clonotype was seen repeatedly, ten times or more. The chain couples TRBV19 to TRBJ1-5, with 7 nucleotides matching TRBD1. The germline V gene encodes CDR1 LNHDA and CDR2 SQIVND (reference sequence). The CDR3 runs 18 residues. J lost 4 bases, V lost 9 bases, and 21 bases had no gene match. The CDR3 loop is CASELGLGGSAANQPQHF. The CDR3 DNA sequence: TGTGCCAGCGAGCTAGGGCTAGGGGGCTCCGCGGCAAATCAGCCCCAGCATTTT. Looking up the rest from reference TRBV19 and TRBJ1-5 gives the full variable domain: DGGITQSPKYLFRKEGQNVTLSCEQNLNHDAMYWYRQDPGQGLRLIYYSQIVNDFQKGDIAEGYSVSREKKESFPLTVTSAQKNPTAFYLCASELGLGGSAANQPQHFGDGTRLSIL.

This clonotype appeared a few times. J is TRBJ1-1 and V is TRBV6-1; 8 nucleotides agree with TRBD1. V trimming: 7 bases; J trimming: 4 bases; junction bases outside the gene matches: 14. There are 16 residues in the CDR3. Per the germline V gene, CDR1 is MNHNS and CDR2 is SASEGT. The CDR3 region has the DNA TGTGCCAGCACCCCCATGATAGGACAGGGATTCACTGAAGCTTTCTTT. Translating gives CASTPMIGQGFTEAFF.

This clonotype occurred many times. J is TRBJ2-2 and V is TRBV7-3; D possibly corresponds to TRBD1 (5 bases). The V end was cut by 5 bases, the J end by 4 bases, with 20 bases between. The CDR3 sequence is 17 residues long. Germline values: CDR1 SGHTA, CDR2 FQGTGA. The CDR3 region is CASSLDPVRGTTGELFF. The CDR3 DNA reads TGTGCCAGCAGCCTCGATCCCGTAAGGGGCACCACCGGGGAGCTGTTTTTT.

At least ten counts were recorded for this clonotype. Sequence at one end of the junction differs from germline and may be a read error. V and J are TRBV7-7 and TRBJ2-5; D is ambiguous. Germline assignment: CDR1 SSHAT and CDR2 FNYEAQ (reference sequence). The CDR3 is made up of 14 amino acids. CDR3 DNA: TGTGCTAGCAGCTTAGCTGGCAGCCCGGAGACCCAGTACTTC. Amino acid sequence: CASSLAGSPETQYF. Filled out from reference TRBV7-7 and TRBJ2-5, the complete variable domain reads GAGVSQSPRYKVTKRGQDVTLRCDPISSHATLYWYQQALGQGPEFLTYFNYEAQPDKSGLPSDRFSAERPEGSISTLTIQRTEQRDSAMYRCASSLAGSPETQYFGPGTRLLVL.

At least ten counts were recorded for this clonotype. The chain couples TRBV6-5 to TRBJ2-5; 9 positions agree with TRBD2. The CDR3 is 16 amino acids. CDR1 is MNHEY and CDR2 is SVGAGI in the germline V gene. Trimming at V came to 2 bases and at J to 1 base, leaving 5 bases not matched to a gene. CDR3 sequence reads: CASSYLPTSGQETQYF. For the CDR3, the DNA is TGTGCCAGCAGTTACCTTCCGACTAGCGGCCAAGAGACCCAGTACTTC.

In this sample, this clonotype turned up many times. The gene calls are TRBV12-3 or TRBV12-4 and TRBJ1-5; D unclear. CDR3 size: 12 residues. Trimming took off 8 bases at V and 4 bases at J, with 9 bases between the two ends. CDR3: CASGLKNQPQHF. In DNA, the CDR3 is TGTGCCAGCGGGTTGAAGAATCAGCCCCAGCATTTT.

V is TRBV27 and J is TRBJ2-5; TRBD2 aligns across 8 bases. This CDR3 spans 15 amino acids. J was trimmed by 1 base and V by 6 bases; bases with no gene match: 7. The germline CDR1 and CDR2 sequences are MNHEY and SMNVEV (reference sequence). Here the CDR3 DNA reads TGTGCCAGCAGACCGGGGGGGACGCCCCAAGAGACCCAGTACTTC. Protein sequence: CASRPGGTPQETQYF.

Ten or more counts support this clonotype. The V and J genes are TRBV3-1 and TRBJ1-5; 7 nucleotides align to TRBD1. The CDR3 contains 13 residues. From germline, CDR1 is LGHDT and CDR2 YNNKEL (reference sequence). The junction had 4 bases not matched to a gene; V was cut back by 4 bases and J by 7 bases. Here the CDR3 reads CASSLRDRQPQHF. The CDR3 DNA reads TGTGCCAGCAGCCTCCGGGACAGACAGCCCCAGCATTTT.

Ten or more counts support this clonotype. The V call is TRBV6-5, the J call TRBJ2-5; D possibly corresponds to TRBD2 (5 bases). V lost 0 bases to trimming and J lost 1 base, with 9 bases between them. CDR1 MNHEY and CDR2 SVGAGI come from the germline V gene. This CDR3 has 15 amino acids. CDR3 residues: CASSYSRVAQETQYF. In nucleotides, the CDR3 is TGTGCCAGCAGTTACTCGAGGGTCGCCCAAGAGACCCAGTACTTC.

This clonotype was picked up a small number of times. V usage is TRBV4-1 and J usage is TRBJ2-5; unclear D gene. Trimming pared 1 base from V and 4 bases from J, leaving 10 bases between. Germline CDR1 and CDR2: MGHRA and YSYEKL. This CDR3 spans 14 amino acids. The CDR3 region is CASSQAARRETQYF. In DNA, the CDR3 is TGCGCCAGCAGCCAAGCGGCGAGGAGAGAGACCCAGTACTTC.